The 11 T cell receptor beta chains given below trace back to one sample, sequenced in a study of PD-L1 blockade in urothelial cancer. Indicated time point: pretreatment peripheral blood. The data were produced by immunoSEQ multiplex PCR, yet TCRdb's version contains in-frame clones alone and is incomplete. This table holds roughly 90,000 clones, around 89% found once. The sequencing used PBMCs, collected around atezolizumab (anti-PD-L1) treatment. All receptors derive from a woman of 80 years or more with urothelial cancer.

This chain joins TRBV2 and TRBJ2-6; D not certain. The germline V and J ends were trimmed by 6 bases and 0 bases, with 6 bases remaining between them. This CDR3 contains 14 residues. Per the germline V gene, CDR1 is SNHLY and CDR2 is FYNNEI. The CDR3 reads CASRLFSGANVLTF. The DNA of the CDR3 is TGTGCCAGCAGACTGTTCTCTGGGGCCAACGTCCTGACTTTC.

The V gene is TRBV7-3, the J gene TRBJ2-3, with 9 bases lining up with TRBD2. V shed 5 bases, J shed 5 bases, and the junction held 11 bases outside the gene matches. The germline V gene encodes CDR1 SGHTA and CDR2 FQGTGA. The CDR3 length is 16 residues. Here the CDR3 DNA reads TGTGCCAGCAGCGTAGGTAGCGGGAGAGGGGTAGATACGCAGTATTTT. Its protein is CASSVGSGRGVDTQYF.

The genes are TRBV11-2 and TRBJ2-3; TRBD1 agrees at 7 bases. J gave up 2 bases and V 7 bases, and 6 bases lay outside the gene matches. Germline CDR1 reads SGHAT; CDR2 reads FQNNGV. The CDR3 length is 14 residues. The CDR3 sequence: CASTNRGVTDTQYF. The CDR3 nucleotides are TGTGCCAGCACCAACAGGGGTGTCACAGATACGCAGTATTTT.

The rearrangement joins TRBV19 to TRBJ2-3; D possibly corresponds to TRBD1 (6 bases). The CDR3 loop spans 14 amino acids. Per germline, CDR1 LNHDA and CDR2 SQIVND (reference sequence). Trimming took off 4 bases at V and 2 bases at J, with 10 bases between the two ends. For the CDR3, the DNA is TGTGCCAGTAGTACCAGGGGCCTCACAGATACGCAGTATTTT. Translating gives CASSTRGLTDTQYF. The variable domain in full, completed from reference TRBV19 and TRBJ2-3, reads DGGITQSPKYLFRKEGQNVTLSCEQNLNHDAMYWYRQDPGQGLRLIYYSQIVNDFQKGDIAEGYSVSREKKESFPLTVTSAQKNPTAFYLCASSTRGLTDTQYFGPGTRLTVL.

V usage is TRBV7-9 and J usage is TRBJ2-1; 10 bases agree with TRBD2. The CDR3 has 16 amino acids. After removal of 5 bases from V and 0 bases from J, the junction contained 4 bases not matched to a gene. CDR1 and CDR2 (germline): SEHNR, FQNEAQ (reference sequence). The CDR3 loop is CASSPSSGSSYNEQFF. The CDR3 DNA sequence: TGTGCCAGCAGCCCCTCTAGCGGGAGCTCCTACAATGAGCAGTTCTTC.

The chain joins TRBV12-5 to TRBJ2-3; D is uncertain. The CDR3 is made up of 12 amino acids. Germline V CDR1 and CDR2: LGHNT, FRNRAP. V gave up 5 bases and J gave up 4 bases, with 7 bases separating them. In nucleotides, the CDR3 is TGTGCTAGTGGTCAGGCCTCAGATACGCAGTATTTT. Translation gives CASGQASDTQYF.

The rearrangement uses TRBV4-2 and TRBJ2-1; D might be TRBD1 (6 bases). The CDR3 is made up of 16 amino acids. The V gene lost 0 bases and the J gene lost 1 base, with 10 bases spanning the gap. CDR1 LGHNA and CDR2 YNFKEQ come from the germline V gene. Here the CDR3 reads CASSQDGDTSYNEQFF. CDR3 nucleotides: TGTGCCAGCAGCCAAGACGGGGACACTTCCTACAATGAGCAGTTCTTC.

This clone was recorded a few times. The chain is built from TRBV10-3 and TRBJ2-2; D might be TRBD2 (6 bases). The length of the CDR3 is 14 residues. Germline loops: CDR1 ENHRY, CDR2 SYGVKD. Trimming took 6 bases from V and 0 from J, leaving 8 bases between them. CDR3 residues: CAIRGGPNTGELFF. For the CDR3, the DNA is TGTGCCATCAGGGGGGGACCGAACACCGGGGAGCTGTTTTTT.

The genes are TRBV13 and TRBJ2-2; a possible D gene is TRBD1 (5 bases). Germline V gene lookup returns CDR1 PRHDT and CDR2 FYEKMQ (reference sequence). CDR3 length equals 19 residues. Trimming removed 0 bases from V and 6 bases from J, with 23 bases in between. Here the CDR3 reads CASSLGNQGRRGYAGELFF. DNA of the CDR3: TGTGCCAGCAGCTTAGGCAATCAGGGAAGAAGGGGATACGCCGGGGAGCTGTTTTTT.

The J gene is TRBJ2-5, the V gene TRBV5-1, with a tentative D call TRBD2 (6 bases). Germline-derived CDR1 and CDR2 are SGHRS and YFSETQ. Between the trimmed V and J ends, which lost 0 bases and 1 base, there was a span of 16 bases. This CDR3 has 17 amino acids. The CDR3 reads CASSLGGQRASQETQYF. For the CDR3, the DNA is TGCGCCAGCAGCTTGGGAGGGCAGCGGGCTTCCCAAGAGACCCAGTACTTC.

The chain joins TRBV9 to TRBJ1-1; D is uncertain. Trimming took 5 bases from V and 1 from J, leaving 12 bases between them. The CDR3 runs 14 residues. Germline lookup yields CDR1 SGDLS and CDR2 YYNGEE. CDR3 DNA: TGTGCCAGCAGTCTAGGAGGATCGAACACTGAAGCTTTCTTT. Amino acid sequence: CASSLGGSNTEAFF.